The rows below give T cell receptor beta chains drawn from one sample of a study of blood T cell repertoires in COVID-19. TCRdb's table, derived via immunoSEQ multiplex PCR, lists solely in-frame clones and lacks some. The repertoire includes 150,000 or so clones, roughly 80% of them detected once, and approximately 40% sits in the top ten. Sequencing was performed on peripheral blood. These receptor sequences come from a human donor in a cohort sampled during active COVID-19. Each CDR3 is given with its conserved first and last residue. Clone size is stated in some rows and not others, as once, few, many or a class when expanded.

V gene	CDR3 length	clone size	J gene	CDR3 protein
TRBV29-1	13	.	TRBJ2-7	CSFRGTSSYEQYF
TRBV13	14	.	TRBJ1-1	CASSLEGQNTEAFF
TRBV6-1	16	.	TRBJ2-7	CASSEPPTTGDYEQYF
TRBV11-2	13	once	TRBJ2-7	CASSSRRTVEQYF
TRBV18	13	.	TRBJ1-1	CASSTGTNTEAFF
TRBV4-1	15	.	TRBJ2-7	CASSQGTGEGYEQYF
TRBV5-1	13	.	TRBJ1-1	CASSPGQNTEAFF
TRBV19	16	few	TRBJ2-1	CASSSSTGTSYNEQFF
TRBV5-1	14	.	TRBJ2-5	CASSLVGDQETQYF
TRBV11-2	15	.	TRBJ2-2	CATSPAGGPAGELFF
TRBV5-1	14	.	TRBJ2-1	CASSLSGGSNEQFF
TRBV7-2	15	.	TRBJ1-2	CASSVATGGLVGYTF
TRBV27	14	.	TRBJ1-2	CASSLSGQNYGYTF
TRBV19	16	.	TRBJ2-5	CASSNAGGGFQETQYF
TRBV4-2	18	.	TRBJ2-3	CASSQDGRWRVERRTQYF
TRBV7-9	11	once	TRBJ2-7	CASSLRQEQYF
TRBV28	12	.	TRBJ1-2	CASSLRVEGYTF
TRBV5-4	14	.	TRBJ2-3	CASSFGQGTDTQYF
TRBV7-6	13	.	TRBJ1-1	CASSLRGSTEAFF
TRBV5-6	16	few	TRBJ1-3	CASSSYRGRAGNTIYF
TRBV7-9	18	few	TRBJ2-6	CASSLSGTGGAGANVLTF
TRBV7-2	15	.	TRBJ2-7	CASSKVGTGDHEQYF